A single count supports the clone carrying this T cell receptor beta chain. Its antigen is still unknown. The entry originates in a study of shared clonotypes between healthy human individuals. Whole-study results and caveats: Estimated richness was generally greater in naive than memory subsets.

The assay was immunoSEQ multiplex PCR, and TCRdb's table has in-frame clones only and misses some. The data contain 2 million to 2.5 million clones, 92% of them seen just once; the ten biggest clones take up about 0.36%. The donor population consisted of healthy HIV-negative adults with no recent acute infections or vaccinations. The CDR3 is 16 residues long. Germline V gene lookup returns CDR1 SGHTA and CDR2 FQGTGA. The V end lost 0 bases, the J end lost 0 bases, and 11 bases lay between the germline ends. The sample was naive CD4+ T cells from PBMCs. Subset denoted: CD45RA+ positively selected. The TCR comes from a man younger than 30 in good health. Some clones in this sample may be carry-over from other donors' samples. The J gene is TRBJ1-1, the V gene TRBV7-3; D gene ambiguous. In DNA, the CDR3 is TGTGCCAGCAGCTTAACGATCGGGGAGATGAACACTGAAGCTTTCTTT. Encoded protein: CASSLTIGEMNTEAFF.